This T cell receptor beta chain derives from a study of shared clonotypes between healthy human individuals. Points from the study as a whole: Clonotype sharing among donors, it was expected, would be affected by sequencing depth.

Turning to this clone: Its antigen is as yet unknown.

V was pared by 6 bases and J by 3 bases, with 4 bases of the junction left unmatched. This CDR3 is built from 15 residues. Germline-derived CDR1 and CDR2 are MNHEY and SVGAGI. Libraries were prepared by immunoSEQ multiplex PCR; TCRdb keeps only in-frame clonotypes and omits some of them. The data show hundreds of thousands of clones, roughly 98% seen once. The naive CD8 subset, CD45RO-negative cells positively selected for CCR7, excluded terminally differentiated effector memory CD45RA+ cells. The sequence derives from a man under 40 in good health. The chain links TRBV6-5 to TRBJ2-6; 8 bases map to TRBD1. The specimen was naive CD8+ T cells sorted from blood. The CDR3 DNA reads as TGTGCCAGCAGACCCGGGACAGGTGGGGCCAACGTCCTGACTTTC. Translated, it gives CASRPGTGGANVLTF.